The TCR beta chain under discussion was sequenced for a study of radiotherapy plus CTLA-4 blockade in lung cancer. Background on the study: Objective responses arose in approximately 17% of patients, and approximately 31% experienced disease control. Notes on the study in general: Clones derived from tumor TCRs expanded in blood after radiotherapy plus ipilimumab.

Comments on this clone: Its target is not known.

V was shortened by 3 bases and J by 11 bases, with 25 bases between the two germline ends. The CDR3 length is 16 residues. CDR1 and CDR2 from the germline V gene are LNHNV and YYDKDF (reference sequence). Sequenced by immunoSEQ multiplex PCR; TCRdb stores in-frame clones only, minus some. The repertoire holds 40,000 to 50,000 clones, with about 74% as singletons. The clonotype originates from a human donor with non-small cell lung cancer who had stable disease on radiotherapy plus ipilimumab. The material sequenced was peripheral blood, taken from a patient treated with radiotherapy plus ipilimumab. The chain recombines TRBV15 with TRBJ2-5, with D maybe TRBD2 (6 bases). The CDR3 here is CATSSGSRVLRGEQYF. The CDR3 coding sequence is TGTGCCACCAGCAGCGGGTCGAGGGTCCTACGCGGGGAGCAGTACTTC. The full variable domain, completed using reference TRBV15 and TRBJ2-5, is DAMVIQNPRYQVTQFGKPVTLSCSQTLNHNVMYWYQQKSSQAPKLLFHYYDKDFNNEADTPDNFQSRRPNTSFCFLDIRSPGLGDTAMYLCATSSGSRVLRGEQYFGPGTRLLVL.